The 28 T cell receptor beta chains listed next were all sequenced from one sample in a study of blood T cell repertoires in COVID-19. Libraries were prepared by immunoSEQ multiplex PCR; TCRdb keeps only in-frame clonotypes and omits some of them. The table lists 150,000 or so clones, 88% of them singletons. The sequencing input was peripheral blood. These receptors all stem from a man aged 60 to 69 with acute or convalescent COVID-19.

This sequence joins TRBV19 and TRBJ1-1; perhaps TRBD1 as D (6 bases). Germline CDR1 LNHDA, CDR2 SQIVND (reference sequence). V was clipped by 8 bases and J by 0 bases, with 16 bases between them. This CDR3 is 15 amino acids long. The CDR3 DNA sequence: TGTGCCAGTTGGGGGGGCTTATCAATGAACACTGAAGCTTTCTTT. Encoded protein: CASWGGLSMNTEAFF.

The gene calls are TRBV6-6 and TRBJ1-2; D uncertain. Germline CDR1 MNHNY, CDR2 SVGAGI (reference sequence). The CDR3 has 15 residues. The V end lost 0 bases, the J end lost 1 base, and 9 bases lay between the germline ends. Here the CDR3 reads CASSYSLRDNYGYTF. DNA for the CDR3: TGTGCCAGCAGTTACTCGTTGAGGGATAACTATGGCTACACCTTC.

The chain carries TRBV15 and TRBJ1-1; 7 bases line up with TRBD1. With 0 bases clipped from V and 1 base from J, the junction kept 14 bases outside the gene matches. The CDR3 consists of 19 residues. The germline gives CDR1 LNHNV, CDR2 YYDKDF (reference sequence). CDR3 nucleotide sequence: TGTGCCACCAGCAGAGATCGAGGCAGGGGGTCGTTCGGGAACACTGAAGCTTTCTTT. It specifies CATSRDRGRGSFGNTEAFF. The entire variable domain, with the rest obtained from reference TRBV15 and TRBJ1-1, is as follows: DAMVIQNPRYQVTQFGKPVTLSCSQTLNHNVMYWYQQKSSQAPKLLFHYYDKDFNNEADTPDNFQSRRPNTSFCFLDIRSPGLGDTAMYLCATSRDRGRGSFGNTEAFFGQGTRLTVV.

The chain couples TRBV5-6 to TRBJ1-1; D might be TRBD1 (6 bases). Per germline, CDR1 SGHDT and CDR2 YYEEEE. The CDR3 has 15 amino acids. V was pared by 2 bases and J by 4 bases, with 15 bases between. The CDR3 reads CASSFLNRVLTEAFF. In DNA form, the CDR3 reads TGTGCCAGCAGCTTTTTAAACAGGGTTCTCACTGAAGCTTTCTTT.

The chain couples TRBV5-1 to TRBJ2-2, with a possible D match to TRBD2 (5 bases). Trimming stripped 4 bases from V and 0 bases from J, with 13 bases between. The CDR3 loop spans 16 amino acids. CDR1 is SGHRS and CDR2 is YFSETQ in the germline V gene. CDR3 sequence reads: CASSQGAATNTGELFF. The CDR3 DNA is TGCGCCAGCAGCCAAGGAGCGGCCACGAACACCGGGGAGCTGTTTTTT.

This chain links TRBV5-4 with TRBJ2-1; 11 bases are a match to TRBD2. Germline CDR1 reads SGHNT; CDR2 reads YYREEE (reference sequence). There are 15 residues in the CDR3. J lost 6 bases, V lost 0 bases, and 2 bases had no gene match. The CDR3 bases are TGTGCCAGCAGCTTGGCCGGGACTAGCGGCAATGAGCAGTTCTTC. As protein: CASSLAGTSGNEQFF.

About this clone: Additional DNA sequences in this sample encode the identical CDR3. The chain uses TRBV12-3 or TRBV12-4 and TRBJ2-5, with 10 bases aligning to TRBD2. After removal of 6 bases from V and 4 bases from J, the junction contained 2 bases not matched to a gene. This CDR3 contains 13 residues. The CDR3 is CASSRLAGETQYF. The CDR3 nucleotides read TGTGCCAGCAGCAGACTAGCGGGAGAGACCCAGTACTTC.

The chain joins TRBV6-1 to TRBJ2-1; D is unclear. The V end was cut by 2 bases, the J end by 5 bases, with 16 bases between. Germline V gene sequence: CDR1 MNHNS, CDR2 SASEGT. The CDR3 is 16 amino acids. The CDR3 bases are TGTGCCAGCAGTGAATTCCTCGGTAACCCCCACAATGAGCAGTTCTTC. Protein product: CASSEFLGNPHNEQFF.

The chain is built from TRBV6-5 and TRBJ1-5; D call uncertain. Germline V gives CDR1 MNHEY, CDR2 SVGAGI. Trimming took 11 bases from V and 3 from J, leaving 14 bases between them. The CDR3 loop spans 13 amino acids. The CDR3 bases are TGTGCCTTGGCCCCGTCCTTCAATCAGCCCCAGCATTTT. This encodes CALAPSFNQPQHF.

The chain links TRBV23-1 to TRBJ1-6; 9 nucleotides agree with TRBD1. TRBV23-1 is filed as an ORF, its function uncertain. J gave up 0 bases and V 0 bases, and 9 bases lay outside the gene matches. The CDR3 length is 20 residues. CDR3 region: CASSQSRRQGDSSYNSPLHF. CDR3 in DNA: TGCGCCAGCAGTCAATCTCGCCGACAGGGGGATAGCTCCTATAATTCACCCCTCCACTTT.

This chain uses TRBV24-1 with TRBJ2-5; the D gene is possibly TRBD2 (7 bases). Germline V gene sequence: CDR1 KGHDR, CDR2 SFDVKD. CDR3 length: 17 residues. V lost 1 base and J lost 2, with 16 bases in between. In DNA form, the CDR3 reads TGTGCCACCAGTGATTTCCTGAGGGGGGGGGATCAAGAGACCCAGTACTTC. Protein sequence: CATSDFLRGGDQETQYF.

V gene TRBV11-2 combines with J gene TRBJ1-4; D is uncertain. The CDR3 runs 14 residues. Trimming left V 7 bases short and J 0 bases short, with 9 bases between. Germline values: CDR1 SGHAT, CDR2 FQNNGV. As DNA, the CDR3 is TGTGCCAGCAAACAGAGACCAACTAATGAAAAACTGTTTTTT. Encoded protein: CASKQRPTNEKLFF.

The J gene is TRBJ1-1, the V gene TRBV9; 7 nucleotides agree with TRBD1. Per the germline V gene, CDR1 is SGDLS and CDR2 is YYNGEE. The J segment lost 1 base and the V segment lost 3 bases, leaving 6 bases of the junction unmatched. CDR3 size: 15 residues. The CDR3 reads CASSANRGQNTEAFF. The CDR3 DNA reads as TGTGCCAGCAGCGCAAACAGGGGTCAGAACACTGAAGCTTTCTTT.

The chain uses TRBV5-1 and TRBJ2-1, with 12 bases fitting TRBD2. The CDR3 spans 16 residues. Germline values: CDR1 SGHRS, CDR2 YFSETQ. V was clipped by 0 bases and J by 7 bases; unmatched bases: 5. CDR3 residues: CASSLALAGGPNEQFF. The CDR3 region has the DNA TGCGCCAGCAGCTTGGCGCTAGCGGGAGGGCCGAATGAGCAGTTCTTC.

This clone was counted only a few times. The rearrangement links TRBV5-4 to TRBJ1-6; the match to TRBD1 covers 7 bases. Germline values: CDR1 SGHNT, CDR2 YYREEE (reference sequence). This CDR3 region has 15 residues. V lost 0 bases to trimming and J lost 9 bases; unmatched junction nucleotides: 6. This CDR3 reads CASSLAPGGSSPLHF. The CDR3 DNA is TGTGCCAGCAGCTTGGCCCCAGGGGGGAGTTCACCCCTCCACTTT.

This chain connects TRBV9 to TRBJ2-1; 7 bases map to TRBD2. The CDR3 is made up of 14 amino acids. V gave up 4 bases and J gave up 9 bases; unmatched junction bases: 10. Per the germline V gene, CDR1 is SGDLS and CDR2 is YYNGEE. The CDR3 reads CASSLGGAEGEQFF. The DNA of the CDR3 is TGTGCCAGCAGCCTGGGAGGGGCCGAGGGTGAGCAGTTCTTC.

This clone showed up just once. This chain uses TRBV25-1 with TRBJ1-4; D gene unclear. This CDR3 region has 13 residues. V was trimmed by 8 bases and J by 5 bases, leaving 12 bases between them. CDR1 is MGHDK and CDR2 is SYGVNS in the germline V gene. This chain's CDR3 is CASLGRVNEKLFF. CDR3 DNA: TGTGCCAGCCTTGGGAGAGTGAATGAAAAACTGTTTTTT.

This chain joins TRBV29-1 and TRBJ1-1; D unresolved. The CDR3 runs to 15 residues. V lost 7 bases and J lost 1, with 19 bases in between. Germline CDR1 SQVTM, CDR2 ANQGSEA. In nucleotides, the CDR3 is TGCAGCGCACTACGTGGCGGGCAAGAGAACACTGAAGCTTTCTTT. Amino acids: CSALRGGQENTEAFF.

The genes are TRBV7-8 and TRBJ2-7, with TRBD2 identical over 7 bases. Germline assignment: CDR1 SGHVS and CDR2 FQNEAQ. J was trimmed by 7 bases and V by 5 bases; bases with no gene match: 11. CDR3 length: 14 residues. CDR3 DNA: TGTGCCAGCAGCCCCCGACTAGCCGGATGGGAGCAGTACTTC. Its translation: CASSPRLAGWEQYF.

This chain links TRBV27 with TRBJ1-2; D unresolved. Trimming took off 3 bases at V and 3 bases at J, with 8 bases between the two ends. The CDR3 has 13 amino acids. The germline CDR1 and CDR2 sequences are MNHEY and SMNVEV (reference sequence). The CDR3 coding sequence is TGTGCCAGCAGTTTTGGGGAGGACTATGGCTACACCTTC. Protein sequence: CASSFGEDYGYTF.

The V call is TRBV9, the J call TRBJ2-7; 8 positions agree with TRBD2. V was clipped by 0 bases and J by 4 bases; unmatched bases: 3. The CDR3 is 14 residues long. CDR1 is SGDLS, CDR2 YYNGEE, per germline. The CDR3 DNA sequence: TGTGCCAGCAGCGTAGGAGCGGGGGCTTACGAGCAGTACTTC. Protein sequence: CASSVGAGAYEQYF.

V gene TRBV10-3 combines with J gene TRBJ1-2, with 9 nucleotides matching TRBD1. Per the germline V gene, CDR1 is ENHRY and CDR2 is SYGVKD. V dropped 2 bases and J dropped 8; count of bases not matched to a gene: 6. The CDR3 length is 14 residues. The CDR3 nucleotides read TGTGCCATCAGTGAGAGGGACAGGGCAGGGGGCTACACCTTC. Residues: CAISERDRAGGYTF.

The V call is TRBV5-6, the J call TRBJ1-5; D gene uncertain. CDR1 and CDR2 (germline): SGHDT, YYEEEE. The CDR3 is 15 residues long. V lost 3 bases and J 0 bases, leaving 10 bases between the germline ends. This CDR3 reads CASSSLGVSNQPQHF. CDR3 DNA sequence: TGTGCCAGCAGCTCCCTCGGGGTTAGCAATCAGCCCCAGCATTTT.

The J gene is TRBJ2-5, the V gene TRBV24-1; 9 nucleotides match TRBD1. In germline, CDR1 is KGHDR, CDR2 SFDVKD. Unmatched junction bases numbered 11, after V lost 1 base and J lost 3 bases. The CDR3 spans 18 residues. CDR3 in amino acids: CATSDLPPGQGMEETQYF. In DNA, the CDR3 is TGTGCCACCAGTGATTTACCACCGGGACAGGGAATGGAAGAGACCCAGTACTTC.

This sequence joins TRBV19 and TRBJ2-3, with TRBD2 identical over 14 bases. The CDR3 is 14 residues long. Trimming cost V 9 bases and J 5 bases; bases outside gene matches: 4. In germline, CDR1 is LNHDA, CDR2 SQIVND (reference sequence). Here the CDR3 reads CASQGLAGGDTQYF. CDR3 bases: TGTGCCAGCCAAGGACTAGCGGGAGGAGATACGCAGTATTTT.

This clone was picked up one time. The chain joins TRBV24-1 to TRBJ2-3, with 14 bases that match TRBD2. The CDR3 covers 19 residues. Trimming removed 1 base from V and 4 bases from J; junction bases left unmatched: 9. From germline, CDR1 is KGHDR and CDR2 SFDVKD. The CDR3 DNA follows: TGTGCCACCAGTGATTTACCCAAGGGACTAGCGGGAGCCTCAGATACGCAGTATTTT. It is translated as CATSDLPKGLAGASDTQYF.

V usage is TRBV18 and J usage is TRBJ2-2, with D maybe TRBD2 (5 bases). Trimming shortened V by 2 bases and J by 4 bases, and 11 bases separated the two germline ends. This CDR3 spans 15 amino acids. Looked up from germline, CDR1 is KGHSH and CDR2 is LQKENI. For the CDR3, the DNA is TGTGCCAGCTCACCAGTCCTGGACTCCACCGGGGAGCTGTTTTTT. This codes for CASSPVLDSTGELFF.

This clone was counted between two and nine times. The V and J genes are TRBV7-9 and TRBJ2-2; 7 bases are a match to TRBD2. This CDR3 is 14 amino acids long. CDR1 and CDR2 (germline): SEHNR, FQNEAQ (reference sequence). V shed 6 bases and J 4 bases; nucleotides not matched to a gene: 5. The CDR3 protein is CASSIAGSTGELFF. The CDR3 DNA follows: TGTGCCAGCAGTATAGCGGGTTCCACCGGGGAGCTGTTTTTT. Looking up the rest from reference TRBV7-9 and TRBJ2-2 gives the full variable domain: DTGVSQNPRHKITKRGQNVTFRCDPISEHNRLYWYRQTLGQGPEFLTYFQNEAQLEKSRLLSDRFSAERPKGSFSTLEIQRTEQGDSAMYLCASSIAGSTGELFFGEGSRLTVL.